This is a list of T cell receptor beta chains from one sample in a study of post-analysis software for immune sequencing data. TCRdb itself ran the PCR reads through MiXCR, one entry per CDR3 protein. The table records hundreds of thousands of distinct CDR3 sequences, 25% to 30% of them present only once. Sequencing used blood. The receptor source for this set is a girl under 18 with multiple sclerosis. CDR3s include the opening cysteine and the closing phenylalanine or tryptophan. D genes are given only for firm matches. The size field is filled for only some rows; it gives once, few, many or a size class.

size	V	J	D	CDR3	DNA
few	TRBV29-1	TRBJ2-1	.	CSGRHNEQFF	TGCAGTGGACGGCACAATGAGCAGTTCTTC
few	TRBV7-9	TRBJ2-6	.	CASSQGQSSGANVLTF	TGTGCCAGCAGCCAAGGACAGAGCTCTGGGGCCAACGTCCTGACTTTC
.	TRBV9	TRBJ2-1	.	CASSVVGVGSCNEQFF	TGTGCCAGCAGCGTAGTGGGCGTGGGCTCCTGCAATGAGCAGTTCTTC
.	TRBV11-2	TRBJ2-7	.	CASSRDRRGLYEQYF	TGTGCCAGCAGCCGGGATAGGCGGGGGCTCTACGAGCAGTACTTC
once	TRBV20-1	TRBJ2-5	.	CSASGPARGIRETQYF	TGCAGTGCTTCCGGCCCGGCGCGGGGAATCCGGGAGACCCAGTACTTC
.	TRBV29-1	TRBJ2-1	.	CSVETSSYNEQFF	TGCAGCGTTGAAACTAGCTCCTACAATGAGCAGTTCTTC
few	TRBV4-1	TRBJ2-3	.	CASSQERSRADTQYF	TGCGCCAGCAGCCAAGAGAGGTCTCGGGCAGATACGCAGTATTTT
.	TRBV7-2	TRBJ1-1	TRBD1	CASRPGGGGLNTEAFF	TGTGCCAGCAGGCCAGGGGGAGGGGGGTTGAACACTGAAGCTTTCTTT
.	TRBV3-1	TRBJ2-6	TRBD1	CASSQPGQGAIGASVLTF	TGTGCCAGCAGCCAGCCGGGACAGGGGGCCATAGGGGCCAGCGTCCTGACTTTC
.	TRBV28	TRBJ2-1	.	CASSPNTSPYNEQFF	TGTGCCAGCAGTCCCAACACCAGCCCCTACAATGAGCAGTTCTTC
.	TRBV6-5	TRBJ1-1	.	CASSYSWGGLNTEAFF	TGTGCCAGCAGTTACTCTTGGGGCGGCCTGAACACTGAAGCTTTCTTT
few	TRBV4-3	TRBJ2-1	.	CASSQEGISYNEQFF	TGCGCCAGCAGCCAAGAGGGAATTTCCTACAATGAGCAGTTCTTC
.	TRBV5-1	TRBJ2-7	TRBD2	CASSSPGLAGVYEQYF	TGCGCCAGCAGCTCCCCGGGACTAGCGGGAGTCTACGAGCAGTACTTC
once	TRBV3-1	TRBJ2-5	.	CASSTWRRGSRETQYF	TGTGCCAGCAGTACCTGGCGCCGGGGCTCTAGGGAGACCCAGTACTTC
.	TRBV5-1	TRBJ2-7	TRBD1	CAGSLDRGRFLDEQYF	TGCGCCGGCAGCCTGGACAGGGGGCGCTTCCTGGACGAGCAGTACTTC
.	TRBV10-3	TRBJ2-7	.	CAISEDRLPYEQYF	TGTGCCATCAGTGAGGACAGGCTACCCTACGAGCAGTACTTC
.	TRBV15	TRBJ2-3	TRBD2	CATSRDRGGPFTQYF	TGTGCCACCAGCAGAGATCGGGGGGGGCCGTTTACGCAGTATTTT
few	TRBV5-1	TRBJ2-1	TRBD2	CASSRSGTEQFF	TGCGCCAGCAGCCGAAGCGGGACCGAGCAGTTCTTC
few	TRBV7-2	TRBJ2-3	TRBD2	CASKREGVGTDTQYF	TGTGCCAGCAAACGGGAGGGCGTTGGGACAGATACGCAGTATTTT
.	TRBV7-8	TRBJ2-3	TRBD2	CASSLGVAGGPTQYF	TGTGCCAGCAGCTTAGGAGTAGCGGGAGGTCCTACGCAGTATTTT
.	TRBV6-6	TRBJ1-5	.	CASSYGEGVSPQHF	TGTGCCAGCAGTTATGGAGAAGGGGTCTCGCCCCAGCATTTT
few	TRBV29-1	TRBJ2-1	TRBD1	CSPRDSHNEQFF	TGCAGCCCCAGGGACAGCCACAATGAGCAGTTCTTC
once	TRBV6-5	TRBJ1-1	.	CASHRLGVTEAFF	TGTGCCAGCCACCGCCTGGGGGTCACTGAAGCTTTCTTT
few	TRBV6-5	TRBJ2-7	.	CASSWDTNSYEQYF	TGTGCCAGCAGTTGGGACACCAACTCCTACGAGCAGTACTTC
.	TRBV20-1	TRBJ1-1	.	CSARVKWLTNTEAFF	TGCAGTGCTAGGGTAAAGTGGCTCACGAACACTGAAGCTTTCTTT
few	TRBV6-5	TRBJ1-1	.	CASSYSQGNTEAFF	TGTGCCAGCAGTTATTCTCAGGGGAACACTGAAGCTTTCTTT
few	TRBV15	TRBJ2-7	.	CATSRGAGQLYEQYF	TGTGCCACCAGCAGAGGAGCGGGACAGCTCTACGAGCAGTACTTC
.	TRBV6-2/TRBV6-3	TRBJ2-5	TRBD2	CAGSGSGLETQYF	TGTGCCGGTAGCGGGAGCGGACTAGAGACCCAGTACTTC